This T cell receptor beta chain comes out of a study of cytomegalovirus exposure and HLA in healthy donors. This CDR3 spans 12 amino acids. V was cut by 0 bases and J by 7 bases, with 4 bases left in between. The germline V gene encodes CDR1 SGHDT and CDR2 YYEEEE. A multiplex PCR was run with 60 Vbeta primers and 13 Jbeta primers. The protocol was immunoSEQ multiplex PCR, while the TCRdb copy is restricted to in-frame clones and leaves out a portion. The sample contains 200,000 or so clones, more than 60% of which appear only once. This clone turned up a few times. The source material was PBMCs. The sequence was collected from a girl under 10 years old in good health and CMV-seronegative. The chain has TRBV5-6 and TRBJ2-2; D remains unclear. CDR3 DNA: TGTGCCAGCAGCTTGGCCGGCGGGGAGCTGTTTTTT. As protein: CASSLAGGELFF.